The T cell receptor (beta chain) described here comes from a study of blood T cell repertoires in COVID-19. Seattle-derived patients entered the study during active infection and were followed longitudinally. Profiled with immunoSEQ multiplex PCR; TCRdb holds only in-frame clones, not every one. This table holds 220,000 or so clones, 90% to 95% found once. Germline trimming cut 5 bases from V and 3 bases from J; bases unmatched to any gene: 15. The CDR3 has 18 amino acids. Looked up from germline, CDR1 is SGHTA and CDR2 is FQGTGA. The chain uses TRBV7-3 and TRBJ2-4, with 8 bases matching TRBD2. Input material: peripheral blood. The sequence derives from a man aged 55-75 years with COVID-19, enrolled during active disease. In DNA form, the CDR3 reads TGTGCCAGCAGCCAAAGGAGCGGGGGTCTCTGGGGCAAAAACATTCAGTACTTC. Translating it yields CASSQRSGGLWGKNIQYF.